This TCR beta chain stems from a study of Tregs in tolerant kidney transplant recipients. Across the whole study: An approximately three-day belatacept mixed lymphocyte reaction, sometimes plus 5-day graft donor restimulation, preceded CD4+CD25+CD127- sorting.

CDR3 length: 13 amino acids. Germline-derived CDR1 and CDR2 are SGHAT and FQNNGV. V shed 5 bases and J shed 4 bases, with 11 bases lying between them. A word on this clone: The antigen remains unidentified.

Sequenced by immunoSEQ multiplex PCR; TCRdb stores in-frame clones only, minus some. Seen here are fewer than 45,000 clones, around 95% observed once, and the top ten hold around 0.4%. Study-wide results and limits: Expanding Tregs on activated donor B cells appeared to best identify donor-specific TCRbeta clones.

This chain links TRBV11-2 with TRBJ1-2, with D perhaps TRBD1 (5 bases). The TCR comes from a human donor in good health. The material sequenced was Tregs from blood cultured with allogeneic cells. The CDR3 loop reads CASSPGRVYGYTF. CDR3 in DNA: TGTGCCAGCAGCCCTGGCAGGGTCTATGGCTACACCTTC.